One sample yielded the 27 T cell receptor beta chains listed below, sequenced in a study of shared clonotypes between healthy human individuals. Only in-frame clones appear in the TCRdb table, and some are missing; sequencing was by immunoSEQ multiplex PCR. The sample has roughly 2 million clones, 90% to 96% seen once. The sample comprised naive CD4+ T cells sorted from blood. Documented subset: CD45RA+ positively selected. The receptors were sampled from a man between 18 and 35 years old in good health.

This clone appeared a few times. The sample has other DNA sequences that encode this CDR3 too. This chain links TRBV18 with TRBJ1-1; possibly TRBD1 for D (6 bases). The CDR3 contains 13 residues. CDR1 and CDR2 (germline): KGHSH, LQKENI. The V end was cut by 4 bases, the J end by 1 base, with 7 bases between. CDR3 bases: TGTGCCAGCTCACTGGACAGGAACACTGAAGCTTTCTTT. Protein sequence: CASSLDRNTEAFF.

The V and J genes are TRBV11-3 and TRBJ2-5, with a weak D call TRBD1 (6 bases). Germline CDR1 SGHNT, CDR2 YENEEA. With 6 bases removed from V and 3 bases from J, the gap between germline ends came to 14 bases. This CDR3 is 14 amino acids long. The CDR3 bases are TGTGCCAGCAGTTCCAGGGGTGCCAAAGAGACCCAGTACTTC. Its translation: CASSSRGAKETQYF.

The chain combines TRBV19 with TRBJ2-7; TRBD2 matches 8 bases. Per germline, CDR1 LNHDA and CDR2 SQIVND (reference sequence). Trimming took 8 bases from V and 4 from J; bases not matched to a gene: 7. This CDR3 has 13 residues. This CDR3 reads CASARGGAYEQYF. As DNA, the CDR3 is TGTGCCAGTGCCCGGGGGGGCGCGTACGAGCAGTACTTC.

This clone has only one observation. This sequence joins TRBV27 and TRBJ1-6; tentatively, D is TRBD1 (6 bases). This CDR3 has 14 amino acids. The germline CDR1 and CDR2 sequences are MNHEY and SMNVEV (reference sequence). V lost 2 bases to trimming and J lost 10 bases, with 12 bases between them. In nucleotides, the CDR3 is TGTGCCAGCAGTTTAATGAGGGGGGAGTCACCCCTCCACTTT. As protein: CASSLMRGESPLHF.

The V and J genes are TRBV14 and TRBJ2-3, with D possibly matching TRBD2 (6 bases). Trimming stripped 4 bases from V and 1 base from J, with 6 bases between. CDR1 SGHDN and CDR2 FVKESK come from the germline V gene. The CDR3 contains 13 residues. CDR3 loop: CASSRRGTDTQYF. DNA of the CDR3: TGTGCCAGCAGCCGGAGGGGCACAGATACGCAGTATTTT.

The genes are TRBV28 and TRBJ1-5; D remains ambiguous. The V end lost 7 bases, the J end lost 3 bases, and 10 bases lay between the germline ends. Germline CDR1 reads MDHEN; CDR2 reads SYDVKM. This CDR3 is 13 amino acids long. Here the CDR3 reads CASTHFPNQPQHF. DNA for the CDR3: TGTGCCAGCACCCATTTCCCCAATCAGCCCCAGCATTTT.

The sample holds a few counts of this clone. This chain uses TRBV29-1 with TRBJ1-6; TRBD1 aligns across 11 bases. The germline gives CDR1 SQVTM, CDR2 ANQGSEA. V shed 6 bases, J shed 8 bases, and the junction held 3 bases outside the gene matches. The CDR3 covers 13 residues. The CDR3 coding sequence is TGCAGCGTGGGGGACAGGGGGGATTCACCCCTCCACTTT. The encoded protein is CSVGDRGDSPLHF.

This chain's CDR3 is CASSLGLDNQPQHF. The CDR3, as DNA: TGTGCCAGCAGCTTGGGTCTGGACAATCAGCCCCAGCATTTT. The chain carries TRBV5-5 and TRBJ1-5; D is uncertain. This CDR3 contains 14 residues. CDR1 is SGHKS and CDR2 is YYEKEE in the germline V gene (reference sequence). Trimming removed 0 bases from V and 3 bases from J, with 7 bases in between. The entire variable domain, with the rest obtained from reference TRBV5-5 and TRBJ1-5, is as follows: DAGVTQSPTHLIKTRGQQVTLRCSPISGHKSVSWYQQVLGQGPQFIFQYYEKEERGRGNFPDRFSARQFPNYSSELNVNALLLGDSALYLCASSLGLDNQPQHFGDGTRLSIL.

V gene TRBV30 combines with J gene TRBJ1-2, with 9 nucleotides matching TRBD1. Germline CDR1 reads GTSNPN; CDR2 reads SVGIG (reference sequence). V shed 8 bases and J 7 bases; nucleotides not matched to a gene: 14. This CDR3 is built from 14 residues. The CDR3 region has the DNA TGTGCCGGGACAGGGAGGAAGCAAGTCCGTGGCTACACCTTC. It specifies CAGTGRKQVRGYTF.

This clone was seen a single time. This chain joins TRBV5-1 and TRBJ1-4, with 7 bases identical to TRBD1. V was clipped by 0 bases and J by 7 bases; unmatched bases: 3. This CDR3 contains 14 residues. Germline CDR1 reads SGHRS; CDR2 reads YFSETQ. CDR3 loop: CASSLARTGEKLFF. CDR3 nucleotides: TGCGCCAGCAGCTTGGCCCGGACAGGTGAAAAACTGTTTTTT.

The genes are TRBV6-1 and TRBJ2-7, with D unclear. Looked up from germline, CDR1 is MNHNS and CDR2 is SASEGT. The CDR3 covers 14 residues. V shed 4 bases and J shed 3 bases, with 13 bases lying between them. In DNA, the CDR3 is TGTGCCAGCAGTGTGGCCAGCCCCCTCTACGAGCAGTACTTC. Protein sequence: CASSVASPLYEQYF.

This chain links TRBV5-4 with TRBJ2-3; tentatively, D is TRBD2 (6 bases). From germline, CDR1 is SGHNT and CDR2 YYREEE (reference sequence). Trimming removed 5 bases from V and 4 bases from J, with 14 bases in between. This CDR3 comprises 14 residues. The chain's CDR3 is CASRRTGEADTQYF. CDR3 sequence (DNA): TGTGCCAGCAGGCGTACGGGGGAGGCAGATACGCAGTATTTT.

The V call is TRBV4-1, the J call TRBJ1-2, with 7 bases identical to TRBD1. The ends lost 6 bases at V and 4 bases at J; junction bases unmatched: 11. This CDR3 contains 15 residues. The germline V gene has CDR1 MGHRA and CDR2 YSYEKL. CDR3 coding DNA: TGCGCCAGCAGTCCGACCGGACAGGAGCTCTATGGCTACACCTTC. This codes for CASSPTGQELYGYTF.

On this clone: This same CDR3 is encoded by further DNA sequences in the sample. J is TRBJ2-7 and V is TRBV18; 9 bases fit TRBD1. This CDR3 contains 13 residues. Germline CDR1 is KGHSH and CDR2 is LQKENI. The V and J ends lost 3 bases and 6 bases, in that order; junction bases with no gene match: 3. The CDR3 spells CASSPGQGFEQYF. CDR3 nucleotide sequence: TGTGCCAGCTCACCGGGACAGGGATTCGAGCAGTACTTC.

This chain links TRBV10-2 with TRBJ1-1; possible D gene TRBD1, 5 bases. The CDR3 runs 14 residues. Trimming took 8 bases from V and 0 from J, leaving 13 bases between them. Per the germline V gene, CDR1 is WSHSY and CDR2 is SAAADI. CDR3 residues: CASRAGGLNTEAFF. The CDR3 DNA follows: TGCGCCAGCCGGGCCGGGGGATTGAACACTGAAGCTTTCTTT.

V and J are TRBV5-6 and TRBJ1-4, with 7 bases lining up with TRBD1. The CDR3 length is 14 residues. The V gene end was trimmed by 0 bases and the J gene end by 6 bases; junction bases not matched to a gene: 2. CDR1 and CDR2 from the germline V gene are SGHDT and YYEEEE. CDR3 sequence reads: CASSLDRGYEKLFF. The CDR3 bases are TGTGCCAGCAGCTTGGACAGGGGTTATGAAAAACTGTTTTTT. The full variable domain, its missing parts supplied by reference TRBV5-6 and TRBJ1-4, is DAGVTQSPTHLIKTRGQQVTLRCSPKSGHDTVSWYQQALGQGPQFIFQYYEEEERQRGNFPDRFSGHQFPNYSSELNVNALLLGDSALYLCASSLDRGYEKLFFGSGTQLSVL.

With respect to this clone: Other DNA sequences of this sample code for an identical CDR3. This chain uses TRBV18 with TRBJ2-5, with D possibly being TRBD1 or TRBD2 (5 bases each). Trimming removed 2 bases from V and 1 base from J, with 11 bases in between. Germline V gene lookup returns CDR1 KGHSH and CDR2 LQKENI. The CDR3 runs 15 residues. The CDR3, as DNA: TGTGCCAGCTCACCAGTGGCTGGGGGCCAAGAGACCCAGTACTTC. Translating it yields CASSPVAGGQETQYF.

On this clone itself: The sample contains more than one DNA sequence encoding this CDR3. CDR3: CASSPPNLGPEAFF. DNA of the CDR3: TGTGCCAGCTCACCACCGAATCTGGGGCCCGAAGCTTTCTTT. The J gene is TRBJ1-1, the V gene TRBV18; D perhaps matches TRBD1 (5 bases). The germline V gene encodes CDR1 KGHSH and CDR2 LQKENI. This CDR3 has 14 residues. Trimming took 0 bases from V and 8 from J, leaving 13 bases between them.

The chain uses TRBV10-1 and TRBJ1-2; D call uncertain. There are 13 residues in the CDR3. The V gene lost 4 bases and the J gene lost 4 bases, with 10 bases spanning the gap. Per germline, CDR1 WNHNN and CDR2 SYGVQD (reference sequence). In nucleotides, the CDR3 is TGCGCCAGCAGTGCCGGACCGACCTATGGCTACACCTTC. Translation gives CASSAGPTYGYTF.

The chain employs TRBV29-1 and TRBJ2-5, with TRBD2 matching over 7 bases. Germline V gene lookup returns CDR1 SQVTM and CDR2 ANQGSEA. CDR3 length: 13 amino acids. V gave up 4 bases and J gave up 5 bases; unmatched junction bases: 7. CDR3 in amino acids: CSVVAGDGETQYF. DNA of the CDR3: TGCAGCGTTGTTGCGGGAGATGGGGAGACCCAGTACTTC.

The V call is TRBV2, the J call TRBJ1-1; 7 bases align to TRBD1. Trimming cost V 7 bases and J 4 bases; bases outside gene matches: 6. The CDR3 loop spans 13 amino acids. Per germline, CDR1 SNHLY and CDR2 FYNNEI. The CDR3 sequence: CASTLTGFTEAFF. The CDR3 nucleotides read TGTGCCAGCACCTTGACAGGGTTCACTGAAGCTTTCTTT.

The chain combines TRBV4-1 with TRBJ1-1; no clear D. The CDR3 spans 14 residues. Germline V gene data show CDR1 as MGHRA and CDR2 as YSYEKL. The V and J ends lost 4 bases and 0 bases respectively, with 9 bases between them. The CDR3 sequence: CASSPGYLNTEAFF. CDR3 DNA sequence: TGCGCCAGCAGCCCGGGTTACCTGAACACTGAAGCTTTCTTT.

The genes are TRBV30 and TRBJ2-1, with D possibly matching TRBD1 (6 bases). Trimming cost V 5 bases and J 9 bases, with 14 bases left between them. Germline assignment: CDR1 GTSNPN and CDR2 SVGIG (reference sequence). The CDR3 spans 12 residues. The CDR3 spells CAWSTQGVEQFF. Here the CDR3 DNA reads TGTGCCTGGTCAACACAGGGAGTTGAGCAGTTCTTC.

This clone appeared a few times. The chain carries TRBV27 and TRBJ1-6; weak D call: TRBD1 (5 bases). Germline-derived CDR1 and CDR2 are MNHEY and SMNVEV (reference sequence). The CDR3 runs to 17 residues. The ends were cut back, 0 bases at V and 7 bases at J, with 16 bases in the middle. The CDR3 DNA reads as TGTGCCAGCAGTTTATCACTCCTCGGGGGAGGAAATTCACCCCTCCACTTT. As protein: CASSLSLLGGGNSPLHF.

This chain uses TRBV2 with TRBJ2-1; D perhaps matches TRBD2 (6 bases). Per the germline V gene, CDR1 is SNHLY and CDR2 is FYNNEI. Trimming left V 0 bases short and J 7 bases short, with 13 bases between. The length of the CDR3 is 15 residues. This CDR3 is CASSEALHGGNEQFF. Here the CDR3 DNA reads TGTGCCAGCAGTGAAGCGCTTCATGGGGGGAATGAGCAGTTCTTC.

On this clone: In the same sample, other DNA sequences code for this CDR3. J is TRBJ2-6 and V is TRBV5-1; maybe TRBD2 (5 bases). The CDR3 runs to 16 residues. V gave up 0 bases and J gave up 2 bases, with 9 bases separating them. The germline CDR1 and CDR2 sequences are SGHRS and YFSETQ. The CDR3, as DNA: TGCGCCAGCAGCTTGGCCCCCGGGACTGGGGCCAACGTCCTGACTTTC. It yields the protein CASSLAPGTGANVLTF.

The J gene is TRBJ2-3, the V gene TRBV7-9; possibly TRBD1 or TRBD2 for D (5 bases each). The V end was cut by 5 bases, the J end by 1 base, with 13 bases between. This CDR3 spans 15 amino acids. The V gene's germline CDR1 is SEHNR and CDR2 FQNEAQ (reference sequence). As DNA, the CDR3 is TGTGCCAGCAGCCCCGACGGGACGGGCACAGATACGCAGTATTTT. Encoded protein: CASSPDGTGTDTQYF.